The present entry profiles one T cell receptor (beta chain) with its context. Antigen: not known. The assay was immunoSEQ multiplex PCR, and TCRdb's table has in-frame clones only and misses some. The sample carries 200,000 to 250,000 clones, around 87% recorded once. The source of the sample is a study of cytomegalovirus exposure and HLA in healthy donors. Study-level information: The approximately 110 validation repertoires and the 666 first-cohort repertoires shared a platform, a later analysis reported. General study points: Generally TCR sequences proved uncommon, though certain public TCRs appeared in numerous donors. The classifier reportedly diagnosed cytomegalovirus status with high specificity and sensitivity.

The CDR3 is made up of 14 amino acids. The germline V and J ends were trimmed by 11 bases and 2 bases, with 18 bases remaining between them. Looked up from germline, CDR1 is LNHDA and CDR2 is SQIVND (reference sequence). The sample consisted of PBMCs. The receptor was derived from a woman between 18 and 30 years old in good health and CMV-seropositive. This chain links TRBV19 with TRBJ1-1; D is perhaps TRBD1 (5 bases). The CDR3 sequence is CASDLGQGNTEAFF. CDR3 bases: TGTGCCTCCGATTTGGGGCAGGGAAACACTGAAGCTTTCTTT.